Listed below are T cell receptor beta chains from one sample, sequenced in a study of human CD8 memory T cell subsets. TCRdb reprocessed the 5' RACE reads; each CDR3 protein has one entry and no DNA is given. With about 17,000 distinct CDR3 sequences in the sample, the ten largest clones hold 5.5% to 6%. Sequences were obtained from CD8+ stem-like memory T cells (TSCM and TCM) sorted from PBMCs. The receptors originated from a human donor in good health. Each CDR3 is given with its conserved first and last residue. Rows may omit the clone size; those that give it use once, few, many or a size class.

TRBJ2-2	17	TRBV27	.	CASSPMWVSGPVGELFF
TRBJ2-7	15	TRBV7-9	.	CASSPLTSGGDEQYF
TRBJ2-3	13	TRBV29-1	.	CSAQGPLGDTQYF
TRBJ2-2	14	TRBV13	medium-sized	CASSFGQNTGELFF
TRBJ2-1	11	TRBV30	.	CAWSRSNEQFF
TRBJ1-5	14	TRBV28	.	CASSSGDGYQPQHF
TRBJ2-7	15	TRBV27	.	CASSLSGWLSYEQYF
TRBJ1-2	15	TRBV12-5	.	CASGLFAGTPDGYTF
TRBJ2-5	14	TRBV5-6	medium-sized	CASSLAAGKKTQYF
TRBJ2-3	14	TRBV7-6	.	CASSLDLSTDTQYF
TRBJ1-1	15	TRBV28	.	CASSLGVRMNTEAFF
TRBJ2-1	18	TRBV5-1	.	CASSLTPTGTGLYNEQFF
TRBJ1-1	15	TRBV5-4	.	CASSLEGGGNTEAFF
TRBJ2-2	16	TRBV29-1	.	CSVRGWAGKNTGELFF
TRBJ2-7	15	TRBV3-1	.	CASSLSLGLAEEQYF
TRBJ2-1	12	TRBV6-2/TRBV6-3	.	CASSRLHNEQFF
TRBJ1-1	16	TRBV29-1	.	CSVVGVTETLNTEAFF
TRBJ1-6	15	TRBV7-9	.	CASSPRRPWDSPLHF
TRBJ2-2	16	TRBV7-8	.	CASSLARQGVAGELFF
TRBJ2-7	15	TRBV10-2	.	CASRDRDREDHEQYF
TRBJ2-7	17	TRBV30	.	CAWSALSGQSDIYEQYF
TRBJ1-6	16	TRBV7-2	.	CASSLRQGGGNSPLHF
TRBJ2-1	16	TRBV3-1	.	CASSQDQGASYNEQFF
TRBJ2-2	16	TRBV5-5	.	CASSWDRYSNTGELFF
TRBJ1-1	16	TRBV7-9	.	CASSTGDRGRNTEAFF
TRBJ1-1	11	TRBV29-1	medium-sized	CSVFGVNEAFF
TRBJ2-1	15	TRBV7-8	.	CASSFGQGVNNEQFF
TRBJ1-1	15	TRBV3-1	.	CASSQDLNENTEAFF
TRBJ1-2	14	TRBV7-9	.	CASSLYTSGDGYTF
TRBJ2-7	13	TRBV7-2	medium-sized	CASRNSDTNEQYF
TRBJ1-1	13	TRBV20-1	.	CSVSDRENTEAFF
TRBJ2-7	15	TRBV7-2	.	CASSLVAGGTYEQYF